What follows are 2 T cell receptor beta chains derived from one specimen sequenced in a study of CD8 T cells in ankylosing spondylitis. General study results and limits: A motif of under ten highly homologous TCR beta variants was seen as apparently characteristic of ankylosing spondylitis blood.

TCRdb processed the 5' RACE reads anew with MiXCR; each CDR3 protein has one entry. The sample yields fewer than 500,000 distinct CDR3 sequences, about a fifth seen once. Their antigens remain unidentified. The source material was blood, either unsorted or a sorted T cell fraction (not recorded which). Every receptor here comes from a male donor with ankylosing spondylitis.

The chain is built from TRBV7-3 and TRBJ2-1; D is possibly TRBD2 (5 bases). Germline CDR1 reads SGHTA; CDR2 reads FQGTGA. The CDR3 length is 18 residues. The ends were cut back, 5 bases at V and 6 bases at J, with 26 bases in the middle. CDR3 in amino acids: CASSPEGRAMGARNEQFF. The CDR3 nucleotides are TGTGCCAGCAGCCCAGAGGGTCGCGCTATGGGAGCTCGCAATGAGCAGTTCTTC.

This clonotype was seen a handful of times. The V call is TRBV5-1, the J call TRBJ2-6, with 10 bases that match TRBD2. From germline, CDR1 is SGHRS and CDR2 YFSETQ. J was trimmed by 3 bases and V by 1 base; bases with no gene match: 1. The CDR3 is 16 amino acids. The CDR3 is CASSLTSGIGANVLTF. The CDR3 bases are TGCGCCAGCAGCTTGACTAGCGGGATTGGGGCCAACGTCCTGACTTTC.